Below, one TCR beta chain is given with its context. The target antigen is unknown. Mismatch with germline at one junction end may stem from a read error. Patients were excluded for uncontrolled infection, other autoimmune disease, pregnancy or lactation. The PBMCs had their origin in 10 ml of fresh peripheral blood. The sample is drawn from a study of T cells in Graves' hyperthyroidism and ophthalmopathy. Study-level information: Blood was drawn when the patient was first diagnosed and still untreated.

TCR beta CDR3 region amplification was performed from RNA transcripts. The HTBI primer set was used in a first-round RT-PCR of the TCR CDR3. TCRdb processed the multiplex PCR reads anew with MiXCR; each CDR3 protein has one entry. The data contain 550,000 to 850,000 distinct CDR3 sequences, around 19% of them singletons. Study-wide results and limits: Blood also held most thyroid clonotypes expanded beyond 0.001.

CDR3 length equals 14 residues. The chain has TRBV12-3 or TRBV12-4 and TRBJ1-5; no clear D. The source material was blood. The sequence was collected from a woman aged 45-65 years with Graves' hyperthyroidism that later progressed to Graves' ophthalmopathy. The CDR3 is CAGSFGQVNQPQHF. CDR3 bases: TGTGCCGGCAGTTTCGGGCAGGTTAATCAGCCCCAGCATTTT.